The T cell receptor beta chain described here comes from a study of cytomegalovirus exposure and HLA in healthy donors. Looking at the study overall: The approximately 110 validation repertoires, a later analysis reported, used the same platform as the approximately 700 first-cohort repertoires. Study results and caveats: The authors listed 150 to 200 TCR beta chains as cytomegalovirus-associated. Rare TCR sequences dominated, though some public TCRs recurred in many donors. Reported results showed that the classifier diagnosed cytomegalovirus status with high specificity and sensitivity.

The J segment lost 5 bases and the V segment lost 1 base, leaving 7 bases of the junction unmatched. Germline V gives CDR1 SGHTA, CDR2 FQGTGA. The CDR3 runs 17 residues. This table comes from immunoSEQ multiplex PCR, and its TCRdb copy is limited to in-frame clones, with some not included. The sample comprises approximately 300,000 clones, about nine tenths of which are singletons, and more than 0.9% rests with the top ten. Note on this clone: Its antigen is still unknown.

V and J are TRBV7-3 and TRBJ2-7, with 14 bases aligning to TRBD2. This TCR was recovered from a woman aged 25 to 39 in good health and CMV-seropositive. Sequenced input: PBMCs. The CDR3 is CASSLIQGGLAGDEQYF. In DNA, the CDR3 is TGTGCCAGCAGCTTAATCCAGGGGGGACTAGCGGGAGACGAGCAGTACTTC. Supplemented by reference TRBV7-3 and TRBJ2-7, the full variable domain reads GAGVSQTPSNKVTEKGKYVELRCDPISGHTALYWYRQSLGQGPEFLIYFQGTGAADDSGLPNDRFFAVRPEGSVSTLKIQRTERGDSAVYLCASSLIQGGLAGDEQYFGPGTRLTVT.